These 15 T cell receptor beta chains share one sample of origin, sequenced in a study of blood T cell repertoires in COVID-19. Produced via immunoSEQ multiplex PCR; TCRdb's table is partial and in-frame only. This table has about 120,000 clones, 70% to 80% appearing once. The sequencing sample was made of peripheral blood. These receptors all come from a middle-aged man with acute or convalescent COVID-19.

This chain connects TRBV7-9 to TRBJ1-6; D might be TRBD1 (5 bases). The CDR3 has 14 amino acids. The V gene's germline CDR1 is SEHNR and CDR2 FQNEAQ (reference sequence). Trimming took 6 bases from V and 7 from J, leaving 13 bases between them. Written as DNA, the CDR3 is TGTGCCAGCAGAATCGACAGCCAAAATTCACCCCTCCACTTT. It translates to CASRIDSQNSPLHF.

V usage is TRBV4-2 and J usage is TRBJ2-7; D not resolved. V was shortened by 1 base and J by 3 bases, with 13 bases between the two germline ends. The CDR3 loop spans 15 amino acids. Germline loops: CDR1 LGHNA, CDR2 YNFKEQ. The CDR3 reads CASSQGRLGDYEQYF. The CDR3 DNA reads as TGTGCCAGCAGCCAAGGCCGTCTGGGCGACTACGAGCAGTACTTC.

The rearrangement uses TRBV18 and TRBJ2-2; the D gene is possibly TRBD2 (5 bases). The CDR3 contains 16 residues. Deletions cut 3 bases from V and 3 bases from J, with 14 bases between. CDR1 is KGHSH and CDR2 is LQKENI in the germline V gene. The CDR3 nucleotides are TGTGCCAGCTCACCCGCGGGTAGCGCGTACACCGGGGAGCTGTTTTTT. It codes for CASSPAGSAYTGELFF.

Here the CDR3 reads CSHGTPQYF. DNA of the CDR3: TGCAGTCACGGGACTCCGCAGTATTTT. This chain links TRBV20-1 with TRBJ2-3; D may be TRBD2 (6 bases). In germline, CDR1 is DFQATT, CDR2 SNEGSKA (reference sequence). This CDR3 comprises 9 residues. Between the trimmed V and J ends, which lost 8 bases and 10 bases, there was a span of 10 bases.

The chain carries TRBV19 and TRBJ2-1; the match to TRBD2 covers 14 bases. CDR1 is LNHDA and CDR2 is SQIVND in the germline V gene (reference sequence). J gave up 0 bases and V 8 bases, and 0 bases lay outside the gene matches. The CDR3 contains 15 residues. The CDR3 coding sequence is TGTGCCAGTGGGACTAGCGGGAGCTCCTACAATGAGCAGTTCTTC. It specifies CASGTSGSSYNEQFF.

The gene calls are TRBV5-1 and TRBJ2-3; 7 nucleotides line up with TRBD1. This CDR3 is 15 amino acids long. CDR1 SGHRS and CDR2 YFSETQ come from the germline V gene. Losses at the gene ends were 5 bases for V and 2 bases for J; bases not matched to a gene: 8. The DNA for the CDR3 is TGCGCCAGCAGTATCGATGGACAGGACACAGATACGCAGTATTTT. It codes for CASSIDGQDTDTQYF.

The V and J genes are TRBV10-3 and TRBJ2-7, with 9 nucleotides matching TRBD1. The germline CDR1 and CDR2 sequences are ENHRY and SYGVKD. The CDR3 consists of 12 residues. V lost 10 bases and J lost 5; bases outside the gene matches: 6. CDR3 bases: TGTGCCACCGGACAGGGGACCGACGAGCAGTACTTC. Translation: CATGQGTDEQYF.

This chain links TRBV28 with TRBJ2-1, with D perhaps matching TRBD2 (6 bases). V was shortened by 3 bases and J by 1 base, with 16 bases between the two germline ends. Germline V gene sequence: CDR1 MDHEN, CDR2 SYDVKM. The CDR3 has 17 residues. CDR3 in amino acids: CASSFGGRRKSYNEQFF. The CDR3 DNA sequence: TGTGCCAGCAGTTTCGGGGGTCGCCGAAAGTCCTACAATGAGCAGTTCTTC.

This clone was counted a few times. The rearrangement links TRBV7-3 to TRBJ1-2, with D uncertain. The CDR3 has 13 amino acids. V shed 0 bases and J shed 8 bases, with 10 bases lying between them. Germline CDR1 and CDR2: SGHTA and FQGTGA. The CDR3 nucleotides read TGTGCCAGCAGCTTAACACGGAGCGACGGCTACACCTTC. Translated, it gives CASSLTRSDGYTF.

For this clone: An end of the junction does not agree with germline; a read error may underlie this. CDR3 in amino acids: CASSLGQGAMGNF. The CDR3 bases are TGTGCCAGCAGCTTGGGACAGGGGGCGATGGGTAACTTC. The V call is TRBV5-6, the J call TRBJ2-5; 10 nucleotides match TRBD1. The CDR3 is made up of 13 amino acids. Germline V CDR1 and CDR2: SGHDT, YYEEEE.

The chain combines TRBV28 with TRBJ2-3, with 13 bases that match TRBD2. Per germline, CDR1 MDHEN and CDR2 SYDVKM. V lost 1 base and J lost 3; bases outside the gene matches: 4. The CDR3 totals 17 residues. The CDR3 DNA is TGTGCCAGCAGTTTATATCCACTAGCGGGAGGGACAGATACGCAGTATTTT. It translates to CASSLYPLAGGTDTQYF.

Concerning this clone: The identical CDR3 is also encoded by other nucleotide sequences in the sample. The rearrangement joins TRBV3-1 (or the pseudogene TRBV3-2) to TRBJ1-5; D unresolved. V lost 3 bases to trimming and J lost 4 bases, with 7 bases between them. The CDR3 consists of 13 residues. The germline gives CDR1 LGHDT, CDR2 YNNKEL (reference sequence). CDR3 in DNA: TGTGCCAGCAGCCAGGGCAGGAATCAGCCCCAGCATTTT. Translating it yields CASSQGRNQPQHF.

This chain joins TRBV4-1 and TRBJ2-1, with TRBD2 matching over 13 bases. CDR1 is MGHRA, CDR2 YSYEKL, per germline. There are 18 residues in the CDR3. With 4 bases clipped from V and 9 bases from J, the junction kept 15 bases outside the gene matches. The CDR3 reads CASSLNRLAGGPEGEQFF. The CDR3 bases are TGCGCCAGCAGCCTAAACCGACTAGCGGGAGGACCAGAAGGTGAGCAGTTCTTC.

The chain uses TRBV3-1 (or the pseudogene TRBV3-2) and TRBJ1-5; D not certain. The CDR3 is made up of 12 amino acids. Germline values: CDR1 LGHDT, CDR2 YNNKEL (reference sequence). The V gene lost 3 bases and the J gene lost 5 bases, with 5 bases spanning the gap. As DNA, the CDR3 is TGTGCCAGCAGCCATTCAGATCAGCCCCAGCATTTT. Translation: CASSHSDQPQHF.

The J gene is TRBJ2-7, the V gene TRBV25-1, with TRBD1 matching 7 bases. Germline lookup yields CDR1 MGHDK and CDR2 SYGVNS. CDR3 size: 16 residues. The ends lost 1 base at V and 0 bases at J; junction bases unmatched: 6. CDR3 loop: CASSESEDRFSYEQYF. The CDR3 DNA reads TGTGCCAGCAGTGAATCCGAGGACAGGTTCTCCTACGAGCAGTACTTC.